Presented here are 27 T cell receptor beta chains from one specimen sequenced in a study of CD8 T cells in Susac syndrome. Reverse transcription of roughly 0.45 to 1 ug RNA used random hexamers. TCRdb reprocessed the immunoSEQ multiplex PCR reads with MiXCR, giving one entry per CDR3 protein. The data contain some 260,000 distinct CDR3 sequences, about 93% of them seen just once; the ten biggest clones take up around 0.07%. Sequencing was performed on CD4+ T cells from PBMCs. The receptors shown here come from a human donor with multiple sclerosis.

The genes are TRBV20-1 and TRBJ1-2; 10 bases fit TRBD1. The CDR3 runs to 15 residues. Per germline, CDR1 DFQATT and CDR2 SNEGSKA (reference sequence). With 2 bases clipped from V and 8 bases from J, the junction kept 11 bases outside the gene matches. The CDR3 here is CSARPPGQGIKGYTF. The CDR3 DNA reads TGCAGTGCTAGACCCCCGGGACAGGGGATTAAAGGCTACACCTTC.

This rearrangement joins TRBV29-1 to TRBJ2-2; D is possibly TRBD1 (7 bases). The CDR3 has 20 amino acids. V was clipped by 4 bases and J by 0 bases, with 27 bases between them. In germline, CDR1 is SQVTM, CDR2 ANQGSEA. Here the CDR3 DNA reads TGCAGCGTTGCAGGGGGTTGGGGGGTTAAACAGGGTTCGAACACCGGGGAGCTGTTTTTT. It yields the protein CSVAGGWGVKQGSNTGELFF.

This sequence joins TRBV6-5 and TRBJ2-2; D not certain. Germline assignment: CDR1 MNHEY and CDR2 SVGAGI. The CDR3 length is 14 residues. Between the trimmed V and J ends, which lost 3 bases and 5 bases, there was a span of 10 bases. The CDR3 region has the DNA TGTGCCAGCAGTTATTCCCTGGAGACCGGGGAGCTGTTTTTT. Its translation is CASSYSLETGELFF.

The chain employs TRBV19 and TRBJ1-2, with a weak D call TRBD1 (6 bases). The germline CDR1 and CDR2 sequences are LNHDA and SQIVND (reference sequence). The CDR3 loop spans 15 amino acids. Trimming cost V 2 bases and J 0 bases, with 10 bases left between them. The CDR3, as DNA: TGTGCCAGTAGTATAAGCAGGGGAGCTAACTATGGCTACACCTTC. This codes for CASSISRGANYGYTF.

The chain recombines TRBV6-1 with TRBJ1-1; D perhaps matches TRBD1 (5 bases). V lost 1 base, J lost 1 base, and 10 bases lay in between. The CDR3 consists of 15 residues. Germline V gene data show CDR1 as MNHNS and CDR2 as SASEGT. The CDR3 reads CASSEGQTPNTEAFF. The DNA of the CDR3 is TGTGCCAGCAGTGAAGGACAGACCCCGAACACTGAAGCTTTCTTT.

The V gene is TRBV28, the J gene TRBJ1-2; D perhaps matches TRBD1 (5 bases). V was clipped by 3 bases and J by 7 bases, with 24 bases between them. The germline V gene has CDR1 MDHEN and CDR2 SYDVKM. The CDR3 spans 17 residues. Written as DNA, the CDR3 is TGTGCCAGCAGTTTTGTAGGTTTGGCAGGGTCTGGGGGTGGCTACACCTTC. Amino acid sequence: CASSFVGLAGSGGGYTF.

The rearrangement uses TRBV5-1 and TRBJ1-1; D is unresolved. This CDR3 region has 14 residues. The germline V gene has CDR1 SGHRS and CDR2 YFSETQ. V was clipped by 5 bases and J by 1 base, with 12 bases between them. DNA of the CDR3: TGCGCCAGCAGGGTCGAACGGACGAACACTGAAGCTTTCTTT. It is translated as CASRVERTNTEAFF. Complete variable domain (other parts from reference TRBV5-1 and TRBJ1-1): KAGVTQTPRYLIKTRGQQVTLSCSPISGHRSVSWYQQTPGQGLQFLFEYFSETQRNKGNFPGRFSGRQFSNSRSEMNVSTLELGDSALYLCASRVERTNTEAFFGQGTRLTVV.

The V call is TRBV3-1, the J call TRBJ2-3; a possible D gene is TRBD1 (5 bases). Germline lookup yields CDR1 LGHDT and CDR2 YNNKEL (reference sequence). V was trimmed by 5 bases and J by 6 bases, leaving 12 bases between them. The CDR3 sequence is 13 residues long. The CDR3 loop is CASSKVGADTQYF. The CDR3 DNA follows: TGTGCCAGCAGCAAGGTTGGGGCTGATACGCAGTATTTT.

This sequence joins TRBV6-5 and TRBJ1-5; unclear D gene. V was cut by 5 bases and J by 1 base, with 6 bases left in between. The CDR3 runs 13 residues. The germline V gene encodes CDR1 MNHEY and CDR2 SVGAGI. This CDR3 is CASSKESNQPQHF. DNA for the CDR3: TGTGCCAGCAGTAAAGAGAGCAATCAGCCCCAGCATTTT.

The chain combines TRBV5-4 with TRBJ1-2; tentatively, D is TRBD1 (5 bases). The CDR3 sequence is 14 residues long. The germline V and J ends were trimmed by 4 bases and 1 base, with 11 bases remaining between them. Per the germline V gene, CDR1 is SGHNT and CDR2 is YYREEE (reference sequence). CDR3 nucleotide sequence: TGTGCCAGCAGCAAGACAGCAAGTAACTATGGCTACACCTTC. Translated: CASSKTASNYGYTF. The whole variable domain, remainder taken from reference TRBV5-4 and TRBJ1-2, is ETGVTQSPTHLIKTRGQQVTLRCSSQSGHNTVSWYQQALGQGPQFIFQYYREEENGRGNFPPRFSGLQFPNYSSELNVNALELDDSALYLCASSKTASNYGYTFGSGTRLTVV.

The chain combines TRBV6-5 with TRBJ1-1; D remains ambiguous. The length of the CDR3 is 16 residues. Germline values: CDR1 MNHEY, CDR2 SVGAGI. Trimming pared 2 bases from V and 6 bases from J, leaving 19 bases between. The CDR3 DNA reads TGTGCCAGCAGTTACCCCATGTTTGGCGGGGTGGCTGAAGCTTTCTTT. Protein: CASSYPMFGGVAEAFF.

The chain combines TRBV7-9 with TRBJ1-6; D might be TRBD1 (5 bases). There are 15 residues in the CDR3. Germline V gene sequence: CDR1 SEHNR, CDR2 FQNEAQ (reference sequence). V was pared by 0 bases and J by 9 bases, with 12 bases between. The CDR3 loop is CASSLAEGLGSPLHF. CDR3 coding DNA: TGTGCCAGCAGCTTAGCAGAGGGGTTGGGTTCACCCCTCCACTTT.

The chain carries TRBV27 and TRBJ2-1; TRBD2 aligns across 12 bases. The trim removed 3 bases at V and 9 bases at J, leaving 15 bases unmatched. The CDR3 has 18 amino acids. Per the germline V gene, CDR1 is MNHEY and CDR2 is SMNVEV (reference sequence). The CDR3 DNA sequence: TGTGCCAGCAGTTTTTCCGATGGGCTAGCGGGAGGGTCTTCTGAGCAGTTCTTC. This encodes CASSFSDGLAGGSSEQFF.

The rearrangement uses TRBV7-2 and TRBJ2-7, with 9 nucleotides matching TRBD1. J was trimmed by 6 bases and V by 4 bases; bases with no gene match: 7. The germline gives CDR1 SGHTA, CDR2 FQGNSA. This CDR3 is 14 amino acids long. This CDR3 reads CASSSDRGSGEQYV. CDR3 bases: TGTGCCAGCAGCTCGGACAGGGGATCCGGCGAGCAGTACGTC.

The DNA of the CDR3 is TGTGCCAGCAGCCCCCGGACAGGCGGGCCCCAGCATTTT. It yields the protein CASSPRTGGPQHF. The chain couples TRBV7-9 to TRBJ1-5, with 7 bases lining up with TRBD1. V lost 5 bases to trimming and J lost 9 bases; unmatched junction nucleotides: 7. This CDR3 has 13 amino acids. Germline CDR1 SEHNR, CDR2 FQNEAQ (reference sequence).

This clonotype was detected only a few times. V usage is TRBV5-6 and J usage is TRBJ2-7; a weak D match, TRBD1 (6 bases). V shed 3 bases and J shed 2 bases, with 12 bases lying between them. CDR3 length equals 14 residues. Per the germline V gene, CDR1 is SGHDT and CDR2 is YYEEEE. The CDR3 DNA is TGTGCCAGCAGCTCTAGGACAGTCCCCTACGAGCAGTACGTC. The encoded protein is CASSSRTVPYEQYV.

V usage is TRBV12-3 or TRBV12-4 and J usage is TRBJ2-1, with D perhaps matching TRBD1 (6 bases). The CDR3 contains 16 residues. V lost 5 bases and J lost 1, with 15 bases in between. The CDR3 region is CASSRFGTFSYNEQFF. CDR3 bases: TGTGCCAGCAGTCGATTTGGGACATTTTCCTACAATGAGCAGTTCTTC.

The chain has TRBV6-1 and TRBJ2-1; 9 bases are shared with TRBD2. The CDR3 extends over 14 amino acids. CDR1 MNHNS and CDR2 SASEGT come from the germline V gene. Trimming cost V 6 bases and J 10 bases; bases outside gene matches: 10. CDR3 nucleotide sequence: TGTGCCAGCAGGAGGACTAGCGACACACGAGAGCAGTTCTTC. This encodes CASRRTSDTREQFF.

The chain couples TRBV28 to TRBJ1-4, with unresolved D. This CDR3 has 14 amino acids. Deletions cut 6 bases from V and 0 bases from J, with 8 bases between. Per the germline V gene, CDR1 is MDHEN and CDR2 is SYDVKM. CDR3 protein: CASRTYATNEKLFF. The CDR3 bases are TGTGCCAGCAGGACATACGCAACTAATGAAAAACTGTTTTTT.

The chain carries TRBV19 and TRBJ2-1; weak D call: TRBD2 (7 bases). Germline CDR1 and CDR2: LNHDA and SQIVND (reference sequence). The CDR3 length is 14 residues. CDR3 sequence: CAVAGGAGAGEQFF. The CDR3, as DNA: TGTGCTGTGGCTGGGGGGGCGGGAGCGGGGGAGCAGTTCTTC.

The rearrangement links TRBV7-9 to TRBJ2-5; 10 nucleotides match TRBD1. The CDR3 extends over 15 amino acids. V dropped 5 bases and J dropped 2; count of bases not matched to a gene: 5. Germline V lookup: CDR1 SEHNR, CDR2 FQNEAQ (reference sequence). CDR3 loop: CASSRTGGAQETQYF. CDR3 DNA: TGTGCCAGCAGCAGGACAGGGGGGGCACAAGAGACCCAGTACTTC.

The genes are TRBV7-2 and TRBJ2-1; 10 bases agree with TRBD2. V trimming: 5 bases; J trimming: 8 bases; junction bases outside the gene matches: 9. Germline values: CDR1 SGHTA, CDR2 FQGNSA. This CDR3 spans 15 amino acids. The CDR3 DNA is TGTGCCAGCAGCAGAAGCGGGGGGGCCAGGGATGAGCAGTTCTTC. Translated, it gives CASSRSGGARDEQFF.

The chain carries TRBV9 and TRBJ2-3; 7 bases fit TRBD1. The CDR3 is made up of 15 amino acids. The junction had 5 bases not matched to a gene; V was cut back by 4 bases and J by 0 bases. Germline loops: CDR1 SGDLS, CDR2 YYNGEE. CDR3 in DNA: TGTGCCAGCAGCCGAGGACAGGCGAGCACAGATACGCAGTATTTT. The encoded protein is CASSRGQASTDTQYF.

This clonotype appeared once. The chain uses TRBV7-8 and TRBJ1-5; weak D call: TRBD1 (5 bases). CDR3 length: 20 amino acids. Germline V gene data show CDR1 as SGHVS and CDR2 as FQNEAQ. V lost 1 base to trimming and J lost 9 bases, with 31 bases between them. This chain's CDR3 is CASSLGGRGPNPLVLGPQHF. The CDR3 DNA follows: TGTGCCAGCAGCTTAGGGGGTAGGGGTCCTAACCCGCTAGTTTTGGGGCCCCAGCATTTT.

This clonotype was seen more than once but under ten times. This sequence joins TRBV6-6 and TRBJ1-2; D remains unclear. Germline CDR1 MNHNY, CDR2 SVGAGI (reference sequence). CDR3 length equals 13 residues. The V end was cut by 2 bases, the J end by 3 bases, with 7 bases between. The CDR3 sequence is CASSYTGYYGYTF. The DNA of the CDR3 is TGTGCCAGCAGTTACACGGGTTACTATGGCTACACCTTC.

The chain carries TRBV20-1 and TRBJ2-3; TRBD2 agrees at 11 bases. CDR1 and CDR2 from the germline V gene are DFQATT and SNEGSKA (reference sequence). There are 16 residues in the CDR3. With V trimmed by 6 bases and J by 3 bases, 11 bases remained unmatched. The CDR3, as DNA: TGCAGTGCAAGCCGCGGGACTAGCGGAGATACAGATACGCAGTATTTT. Encoded protein: CSASRGTSGDTDTQYF.

The rearrangement links TRBV5-4 to TRBJ2-3, with D unclear. The CDR3 is 15 amino acids. Germline CDR1 reads SGHNT; CDR2 reads YYREEE (reference sequence). Trimming stripped 4 bases from V and 1 base from J, with 13 bases between. This chain's CDR3 is CASSPYTAGTDTQYF. The CDR3 DNA is TGTGCCAGCAGCCCCTACACCGCGGGCACAGATACGCAGTATTTT.